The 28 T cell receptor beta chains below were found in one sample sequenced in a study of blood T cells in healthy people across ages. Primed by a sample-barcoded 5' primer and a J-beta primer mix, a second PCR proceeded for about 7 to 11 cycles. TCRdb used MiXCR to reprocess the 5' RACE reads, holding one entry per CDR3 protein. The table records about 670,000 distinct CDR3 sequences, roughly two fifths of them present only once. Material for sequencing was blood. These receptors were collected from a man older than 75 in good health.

The CDR3 nucleotides read TGTGCCTCAAATCCGGGCGGTAGCACAGATACGCAGTATTTT. Translation: CASNPGGSTDTQYF. The chain couples TRBV2 to TRBJ2-3; the D is unclear. CDR1 and CDR2 (germline): SNHLY, FYNNEI. CDR3 size: 14 residues. The ends were cut back, 11 bases at V and 0 bases at J, with 15 bases in the middle.

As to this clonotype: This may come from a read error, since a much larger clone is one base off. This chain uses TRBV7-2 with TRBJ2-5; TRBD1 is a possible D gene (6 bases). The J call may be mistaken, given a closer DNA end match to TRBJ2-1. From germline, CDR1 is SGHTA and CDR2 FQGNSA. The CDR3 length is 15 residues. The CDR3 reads CASSYTGTTQETQFF. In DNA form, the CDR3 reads TGTGCCAGCAGCTATACCGGGACAACCCAAGAGACCCAGTTCTTC.

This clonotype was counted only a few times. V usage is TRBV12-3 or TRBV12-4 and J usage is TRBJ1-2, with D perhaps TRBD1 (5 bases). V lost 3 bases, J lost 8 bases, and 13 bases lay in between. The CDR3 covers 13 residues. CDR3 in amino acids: CASSLEGVSGYTF. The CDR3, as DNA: TGTGCCAGCAGTTTGGAAGGGGTCAGCGGCTACACCTTC.

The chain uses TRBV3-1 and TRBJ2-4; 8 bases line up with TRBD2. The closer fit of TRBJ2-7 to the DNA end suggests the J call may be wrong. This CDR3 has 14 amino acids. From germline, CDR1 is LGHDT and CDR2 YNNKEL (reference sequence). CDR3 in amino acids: CASSQAAGVGEQYF. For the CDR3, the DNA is TGTGCCAGCAGCCAAGCAGCGGGAGTGGGCGAGCAGTACTTC.

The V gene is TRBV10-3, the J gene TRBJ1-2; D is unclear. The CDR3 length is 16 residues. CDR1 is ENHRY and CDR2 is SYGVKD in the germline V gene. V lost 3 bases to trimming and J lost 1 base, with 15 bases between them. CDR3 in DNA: TGTGCCATCAGTGAAGGGAACGTCCCTGGTAACTATGGCTACACCTTC. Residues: CAISEGNVPGNYGYTF.

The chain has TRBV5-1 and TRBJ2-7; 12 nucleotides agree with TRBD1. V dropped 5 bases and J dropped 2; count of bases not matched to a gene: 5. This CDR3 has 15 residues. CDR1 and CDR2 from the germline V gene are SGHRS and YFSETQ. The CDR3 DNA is TGCGCCAGCAGTAGGGGACAGGGGGCCACCTACGAGCAGTACTTC. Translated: CASSRGQGATYEQYF.

This CDR3 is CASSQKAGGTDTQYF. The CDR3, as DNA: TGTGCCAGCAGCCAAAAAGCGGGGGGGACGGATACGCAGTATTTT. The V gene is TRBV4-2, the J gene TRBJ2-3; 10 bases match TRBD2. The germline gives CDR1 LGHNA, CDR2 YNFKEQ. This CDR3 contains 15 residues. Unmatched junction bases numbered 5, after V lost 2 bases and J lost 6 bases.

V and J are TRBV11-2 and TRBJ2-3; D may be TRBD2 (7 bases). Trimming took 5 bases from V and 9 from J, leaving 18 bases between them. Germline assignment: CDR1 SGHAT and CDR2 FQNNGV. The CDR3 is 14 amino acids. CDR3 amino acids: CASSGVRGGRTQYF. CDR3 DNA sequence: TGTGCCAGCAGCGGTGTAAGGGGGGGTAGGACGCAGTATTTT.

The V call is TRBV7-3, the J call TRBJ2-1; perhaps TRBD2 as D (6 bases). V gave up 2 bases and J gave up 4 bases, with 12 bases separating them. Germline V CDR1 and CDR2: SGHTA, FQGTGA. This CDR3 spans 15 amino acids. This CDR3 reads CASSLRPSDYNEQFF. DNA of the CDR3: TGTGCCAGCAGCTTACGTCCTAGCGATTACAATGAGCAGTTCTTC.

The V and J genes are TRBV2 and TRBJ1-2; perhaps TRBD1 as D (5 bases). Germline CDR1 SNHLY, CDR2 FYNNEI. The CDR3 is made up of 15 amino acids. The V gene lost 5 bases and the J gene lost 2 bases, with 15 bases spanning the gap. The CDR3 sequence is CASSYDRSVNYGYTF. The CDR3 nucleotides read TGTGCCAGCAGTTACGACAGAAGTGTCAACTATGGCTACACCTTC.

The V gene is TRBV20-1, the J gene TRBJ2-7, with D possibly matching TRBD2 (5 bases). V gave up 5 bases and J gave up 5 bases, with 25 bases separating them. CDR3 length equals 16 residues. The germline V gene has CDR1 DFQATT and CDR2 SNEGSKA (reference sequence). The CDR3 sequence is CSASHLTGIRANEQYF. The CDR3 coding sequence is TGCAGTGCTTCCCACCTTACCGGGATTAGAGCAAACGAGCAGTACTTC.

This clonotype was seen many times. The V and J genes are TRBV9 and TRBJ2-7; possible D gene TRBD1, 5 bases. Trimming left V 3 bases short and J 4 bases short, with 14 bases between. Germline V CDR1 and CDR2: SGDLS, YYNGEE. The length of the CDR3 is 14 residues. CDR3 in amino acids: CASSEQVGRYEQYF. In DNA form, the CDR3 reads TGTGCCAGCAGCGAACAGGTGGGAAGGTACGAGCAGTACTTC.

This chain's CDR3 is CASSPSLTGKYNEQYF. In DNA form, the CDR3 reads TGTGCCAGCAGTCCCTCTCTAACGGGGAAGTACAATGAGCAGTACTTC. This chain uses TRBV12-3 or TRBV12-4 with TRBJ2-1, with D tentatively TRBD2 (5 bases). The J call may be in error: the DNA end matches TRBJ2-7 better. There are 16 residues in the CDR3.

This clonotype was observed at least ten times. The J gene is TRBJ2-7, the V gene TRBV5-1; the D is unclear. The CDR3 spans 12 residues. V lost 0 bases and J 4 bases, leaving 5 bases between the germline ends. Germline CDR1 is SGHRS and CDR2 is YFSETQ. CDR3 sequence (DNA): TGCGCCAGCAGCTTGGATAAATACGAGCAGTACTTC. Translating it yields CASSLDKYEQYF.

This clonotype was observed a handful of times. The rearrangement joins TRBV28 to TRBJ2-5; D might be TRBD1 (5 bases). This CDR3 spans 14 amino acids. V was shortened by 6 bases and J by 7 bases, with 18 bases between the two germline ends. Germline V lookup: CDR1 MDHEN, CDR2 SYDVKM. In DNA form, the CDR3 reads TGTGCCAGCAGGGCAGGGATACGGATCCGGACCCAGTACTTC. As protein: CASRAGIRIRTQYF. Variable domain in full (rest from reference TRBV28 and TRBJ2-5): DVKVTQSSRYLVKRTGEKVFLECVQDMDHENMFWYRQDPGLGLRLIYFSYDVKMKEKGDIPEGYSVSREKKERFSLILESASTNQTSMYLCASRAGIRIRTQYFGPGTRLLVL.

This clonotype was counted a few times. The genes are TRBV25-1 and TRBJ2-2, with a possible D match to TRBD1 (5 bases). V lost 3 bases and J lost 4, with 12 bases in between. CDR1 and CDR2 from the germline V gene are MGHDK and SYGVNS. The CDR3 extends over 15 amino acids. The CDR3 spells CASSDRAFGTGELFF. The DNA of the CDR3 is TGTGCCAGCAGTGACAGGGCGTTTGGCACCGGGGAGCTGTTTTTT.

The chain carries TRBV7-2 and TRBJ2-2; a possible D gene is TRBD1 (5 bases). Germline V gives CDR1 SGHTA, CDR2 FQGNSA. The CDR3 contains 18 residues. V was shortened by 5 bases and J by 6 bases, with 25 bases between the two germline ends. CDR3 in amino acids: CASSIMGGATITSGELFF. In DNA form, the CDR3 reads TGTGCCAGCAGCATCATGGGTGGGGCTACCATAACGTCCGGGGAGCTGTTTTTT.

The CDR3 protein is CASRVRDDYGYTF. For the CDR3, the DNA is TGTGCCAGCAGGGTCCGGGATGACTATGGCTACACCTTC. V usage is TRBV2 and J usage is TRBJ1-2; D is ambiguous. Germline V gene sequence: CDR1 SNHLY, CDR2 FYNNEI. V was pared by 6 bases and J by 3 bases, with 11 bases between. The CDR3 is 13 residues long.

Here the CDR3 reads CSNTFTYNEQFF. The CDR3 DNA is TGCAGCAACACTTTTACCTACAATGAGCAGTTCTTC. This chain joins TRBV20-1 and TRBJ2-1; D gene ambiguous. The germline CDR1 and CDR2 sequences are DFQATT and SNEGSKA (reference sequence). This CDR3 comprises 12 residues.

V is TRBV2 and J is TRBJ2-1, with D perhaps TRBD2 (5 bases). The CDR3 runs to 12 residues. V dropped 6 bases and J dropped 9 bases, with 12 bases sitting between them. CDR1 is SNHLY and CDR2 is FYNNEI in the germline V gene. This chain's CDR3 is CASRPEGGEQFF. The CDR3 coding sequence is TGTGCCAGCAGACCAGAGGGTGGTGAGCAGTTCTTC.

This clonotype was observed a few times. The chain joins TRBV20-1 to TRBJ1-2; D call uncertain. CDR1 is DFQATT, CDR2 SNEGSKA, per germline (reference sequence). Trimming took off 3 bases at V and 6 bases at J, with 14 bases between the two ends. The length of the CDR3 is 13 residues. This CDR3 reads CSASTGSPHGYTF. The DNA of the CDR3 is TGCAGTGCTAGTACGGGGTCACCTCATGGCTACACCTTC.

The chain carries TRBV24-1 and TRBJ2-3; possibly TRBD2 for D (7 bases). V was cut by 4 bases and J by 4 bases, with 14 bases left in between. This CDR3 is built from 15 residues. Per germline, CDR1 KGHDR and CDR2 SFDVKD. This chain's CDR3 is CATSDAGEGADTQYF. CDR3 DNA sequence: TGTGCCACCAGTGACGCCGGGGAGGGGGCAGATACGCAGTATTTT.

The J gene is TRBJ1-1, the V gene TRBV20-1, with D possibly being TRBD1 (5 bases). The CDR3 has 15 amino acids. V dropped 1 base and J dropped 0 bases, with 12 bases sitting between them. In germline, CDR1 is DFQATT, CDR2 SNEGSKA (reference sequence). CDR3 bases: TGCAGTGCTAGAGTGGCAGGGAGGGTGAACACTGAAGCTTTCTTT. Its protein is CSARVAGRVNTEAFF.

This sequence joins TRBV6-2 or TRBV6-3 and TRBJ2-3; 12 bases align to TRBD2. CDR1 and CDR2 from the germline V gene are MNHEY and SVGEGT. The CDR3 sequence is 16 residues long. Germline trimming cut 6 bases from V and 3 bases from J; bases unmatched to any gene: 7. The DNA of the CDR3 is TGTGCCAGCAGCCAAGGACTAGCGGGGATTACAGATACGCAGTATTTT. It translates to CASSQGLAGITDTQYF.

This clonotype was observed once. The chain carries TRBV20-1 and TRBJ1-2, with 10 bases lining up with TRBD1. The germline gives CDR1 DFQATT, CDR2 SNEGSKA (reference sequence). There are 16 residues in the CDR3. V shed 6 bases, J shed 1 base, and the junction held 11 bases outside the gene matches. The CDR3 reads CSAETDRGRLNYGYTF. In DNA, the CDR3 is TGCAGTGCGGAAACCGACAGGGGGCGGCTTAACTATGGCTACACCTTC.

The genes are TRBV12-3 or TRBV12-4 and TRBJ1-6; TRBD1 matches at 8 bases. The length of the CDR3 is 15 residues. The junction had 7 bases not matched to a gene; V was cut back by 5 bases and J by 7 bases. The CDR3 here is CASSPLGTGNSPLHF. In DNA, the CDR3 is TGTGCCAGCAGTCCCCTCGGGACAGGCAATTCACCCCTCCACTTT.

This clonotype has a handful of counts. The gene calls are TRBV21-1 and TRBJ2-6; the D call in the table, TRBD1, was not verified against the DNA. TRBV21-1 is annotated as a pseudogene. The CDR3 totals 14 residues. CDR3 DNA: TGTGTCCGGGACAGGACCTCTGGGGCCAACGTCCTGACTTTC. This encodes CVRDRTSGANVLTF.

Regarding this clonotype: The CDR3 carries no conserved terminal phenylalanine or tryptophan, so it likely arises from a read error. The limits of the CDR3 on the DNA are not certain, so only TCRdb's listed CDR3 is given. This CDR3 is CASSLSTGLWNL. The V and J genes are TRBV28 and TRBJ2-7; TRBD1, the table's D call, lacks a check against the DNA. Looked up from germline, CDR1 is MDHEN and CDR2 is SYDVKM. The CDR3 region is 12 residues in length, termini included.